This T cell receptor (beta chain) was sequenced for a study of cytomegalovirus exposure and HLA in healthy donors. About this clone itself: Its antigen is not known.

Primers included in the PCR were 60 Vbeta and 13 Jbeta primers. TCRdb's table, derived via immunoSEQ multiplex PCR, lists solely in-frame clones and lacks some. The sample has around 130,000 clones, about 82% seen once. Study results and caveats: An observed cluster of highly shared sequence variants was recorded as a likely sequencing artifact. With later analysis, a missense DCLRE1C variant became linked to TCR beta V- and J-gene trimming.

The germline CDR1 and CDR2 sequences are SQVTM and ANQGSEA. The CDR3 has 14 amino acids. The V segment lost 7 bases and the J segment 4 bases; nucleotides outside the gene matches: 9. Sequenced: PBMCs. V usage is TRBV29-1 and J usage is TRBJ1-2, with TRBD1 matching 10 bases. The receptor's source is a boy younger than 18 in good health and CMV-seronegative. For the CDR3, the DNA is TGCAGCGCAATCCCGGGGACAGGGGTCTATGGCTACACCTTC. Protein product: CSAIPGTGVYGYTF.